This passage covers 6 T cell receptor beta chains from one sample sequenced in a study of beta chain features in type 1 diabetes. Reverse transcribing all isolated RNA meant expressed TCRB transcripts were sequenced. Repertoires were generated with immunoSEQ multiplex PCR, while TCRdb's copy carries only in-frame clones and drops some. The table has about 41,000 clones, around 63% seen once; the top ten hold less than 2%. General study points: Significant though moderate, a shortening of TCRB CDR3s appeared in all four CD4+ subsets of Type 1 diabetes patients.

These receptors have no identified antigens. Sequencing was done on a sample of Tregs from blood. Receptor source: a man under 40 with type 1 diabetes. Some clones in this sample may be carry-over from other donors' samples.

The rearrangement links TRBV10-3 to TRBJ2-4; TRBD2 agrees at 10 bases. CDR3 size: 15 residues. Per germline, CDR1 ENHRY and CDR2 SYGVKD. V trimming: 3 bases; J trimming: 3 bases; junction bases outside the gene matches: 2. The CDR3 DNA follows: TGTGCCATCAGTGACAGCGGGGGGGACAAAAACATTCAGTACTTC. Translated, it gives CAISDSGGDKNIQYF.

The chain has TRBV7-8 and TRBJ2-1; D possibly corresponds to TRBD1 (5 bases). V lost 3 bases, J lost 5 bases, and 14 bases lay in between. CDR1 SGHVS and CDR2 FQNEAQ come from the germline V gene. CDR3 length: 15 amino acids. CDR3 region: CASSFRVVEDNEQFF. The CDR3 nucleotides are TGTGCCAGCAGCTTCAGGGTAGTAGAGGACAATGAGCAGTTCTTC. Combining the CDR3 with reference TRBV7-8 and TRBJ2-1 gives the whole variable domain GAGVSQSPRYKVAKRGQDVALRCDPISGHVSLFWYQQALGQGPEFLTYFQNEAQLDKSGLPSDRFFAERPEGSVSTLKIQRTQQEDSAVYLCASSFRVVEDNEQFFGPGTRLTVL.

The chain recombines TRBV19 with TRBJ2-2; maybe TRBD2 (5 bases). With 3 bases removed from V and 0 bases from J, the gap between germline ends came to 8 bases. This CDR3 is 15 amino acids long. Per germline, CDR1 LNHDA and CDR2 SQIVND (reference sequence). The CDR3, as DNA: TGTGCCAGTAGTATCACAGCGGCGAACACCGGGGAGCTGTTTTTT. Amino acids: CASSITAANTGELFF.

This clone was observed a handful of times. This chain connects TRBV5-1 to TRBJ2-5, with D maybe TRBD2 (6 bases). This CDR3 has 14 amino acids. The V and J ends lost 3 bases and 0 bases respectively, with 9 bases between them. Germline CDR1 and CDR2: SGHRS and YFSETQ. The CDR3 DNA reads TGCGCCAGCAGCTCGGGGGAGTACCAAGAGACCCAGTACTTC. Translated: CASSSGEYQETQYF.

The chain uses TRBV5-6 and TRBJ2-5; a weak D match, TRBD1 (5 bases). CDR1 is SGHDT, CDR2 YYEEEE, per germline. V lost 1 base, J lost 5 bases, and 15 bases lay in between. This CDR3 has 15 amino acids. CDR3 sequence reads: CASSLMQGKGETQYF. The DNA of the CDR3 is TGTGCCAGCAGCTTGATGCAGGGTAAAGGGGAGACCCAGTACTTC.

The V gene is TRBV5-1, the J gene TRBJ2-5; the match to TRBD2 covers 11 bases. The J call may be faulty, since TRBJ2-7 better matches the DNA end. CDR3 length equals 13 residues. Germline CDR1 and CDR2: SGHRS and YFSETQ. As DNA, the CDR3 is TGCGCCAGCAGTGGGACTAGCGGCTACGAGCAGTACTTC. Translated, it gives CASSGTSGYEQYF.